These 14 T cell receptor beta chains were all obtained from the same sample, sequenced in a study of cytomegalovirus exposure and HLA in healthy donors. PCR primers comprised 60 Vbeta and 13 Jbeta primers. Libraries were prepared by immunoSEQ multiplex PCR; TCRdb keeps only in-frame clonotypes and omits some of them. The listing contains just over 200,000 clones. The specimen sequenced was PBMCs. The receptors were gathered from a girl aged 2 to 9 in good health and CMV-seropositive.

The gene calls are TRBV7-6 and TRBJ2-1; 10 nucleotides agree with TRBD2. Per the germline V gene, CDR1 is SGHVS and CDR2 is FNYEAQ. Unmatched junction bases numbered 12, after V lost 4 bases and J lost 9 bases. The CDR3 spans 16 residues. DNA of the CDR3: TGTGCCAGCAGCTCCCCAGGGAAGCGGGGGGGATCTGAGCAGTTCTTC. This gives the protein CASSSPGKRGGSEQFF.

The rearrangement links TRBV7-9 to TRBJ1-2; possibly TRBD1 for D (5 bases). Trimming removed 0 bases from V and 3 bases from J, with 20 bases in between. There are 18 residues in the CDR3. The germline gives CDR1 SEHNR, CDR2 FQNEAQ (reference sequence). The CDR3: CASSLAGLGDITYYGYTF. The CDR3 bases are TGTGCCAGCAGCTTAGCGGGGCTTGGAGACATTACTTACTATGGCTACACCTTC.

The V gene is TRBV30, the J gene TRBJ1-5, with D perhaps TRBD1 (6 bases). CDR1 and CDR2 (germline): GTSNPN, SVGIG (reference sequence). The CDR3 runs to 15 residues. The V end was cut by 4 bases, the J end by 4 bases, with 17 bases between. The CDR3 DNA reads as TGTGCCTGGAATTCAGGACAGAGCGATAATCAGCCCCAGCATTTT. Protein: CAWNSGQSDNQPQHF.

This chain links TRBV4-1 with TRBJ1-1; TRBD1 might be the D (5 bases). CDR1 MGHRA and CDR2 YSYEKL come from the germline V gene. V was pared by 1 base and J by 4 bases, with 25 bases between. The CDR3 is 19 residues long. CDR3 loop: CASSQAWVNTGSLSTEAFF. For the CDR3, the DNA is TGCGCCAGCAGCCAAGCTTGGGTAAACACAGGATCTCTAAGCACTGAAGCTTTCTTT.

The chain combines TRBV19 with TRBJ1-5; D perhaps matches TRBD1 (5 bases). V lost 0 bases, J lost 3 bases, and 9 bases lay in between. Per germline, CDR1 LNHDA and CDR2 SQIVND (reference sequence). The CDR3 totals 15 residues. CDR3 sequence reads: CASSIDRQTNQPQHF. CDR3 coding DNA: TGTGCCAGTAGTATAGATCGACAGACCAATCAGCCCCAGCATTTT.

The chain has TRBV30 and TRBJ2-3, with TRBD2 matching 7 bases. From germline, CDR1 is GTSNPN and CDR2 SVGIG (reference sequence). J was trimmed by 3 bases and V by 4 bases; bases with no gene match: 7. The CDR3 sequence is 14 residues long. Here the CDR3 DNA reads TGTGCCTGGAACAATCAAGCGGGAACAGATACGCAGTATTTT. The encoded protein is CAWNNQAGTDTQYF.

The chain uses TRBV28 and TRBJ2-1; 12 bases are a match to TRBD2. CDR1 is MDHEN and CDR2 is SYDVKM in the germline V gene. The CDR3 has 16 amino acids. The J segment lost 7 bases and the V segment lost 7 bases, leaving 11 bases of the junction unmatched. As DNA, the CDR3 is TGTGCCAGCAATCCGGTGACTAGCGGGAGATGGAATGAGCAGTTCTTC. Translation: CASNPVTSGRWNEQFF.

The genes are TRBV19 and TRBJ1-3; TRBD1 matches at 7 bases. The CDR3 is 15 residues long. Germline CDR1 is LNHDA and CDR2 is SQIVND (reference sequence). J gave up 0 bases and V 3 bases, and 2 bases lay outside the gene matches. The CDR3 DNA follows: TGTGCCAGTAGTATCGGGACAGTCTCTGGAAACACCATATATTTT. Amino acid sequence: CASSIGTVSGNTIYF. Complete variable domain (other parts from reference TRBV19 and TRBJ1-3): DGGITQSPKYLFRKEGQNVTLSCEQNLNHDAMYWYRQDPGQGLRLIYYSQIVNDFQKGDIAEGYSVSREKKESFPLTVTSAQKNPTAFYLCASSIGTVSGNTIYFGEGSWLTVV.

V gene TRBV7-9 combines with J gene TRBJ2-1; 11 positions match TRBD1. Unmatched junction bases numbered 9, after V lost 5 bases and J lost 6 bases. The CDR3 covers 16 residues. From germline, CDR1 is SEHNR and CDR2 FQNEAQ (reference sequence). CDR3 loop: CASSLQGQGGTNEQFF. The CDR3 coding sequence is TGTGCCAGCAGCCTCCAGGGACAGGGGGGTACCAATGAGCAGTTCTTC.

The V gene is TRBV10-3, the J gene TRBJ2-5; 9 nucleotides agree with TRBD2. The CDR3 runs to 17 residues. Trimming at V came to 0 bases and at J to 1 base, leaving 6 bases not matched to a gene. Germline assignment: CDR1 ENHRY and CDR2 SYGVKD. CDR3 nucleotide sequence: TGTGCCATCAGTGAGTCCTTTGGCGGGAGGGGCCAAGAGACCCAGTACTTC. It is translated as CAISESFGGRGQETQYF.

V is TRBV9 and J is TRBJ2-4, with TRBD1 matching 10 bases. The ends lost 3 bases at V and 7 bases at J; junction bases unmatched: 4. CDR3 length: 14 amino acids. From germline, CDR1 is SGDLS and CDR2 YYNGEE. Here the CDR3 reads CASSAPGQGNIQYF. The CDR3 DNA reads TGTGCCAGCAGCGCTCCGGGACAGGGGAACATTCAGTACTTC. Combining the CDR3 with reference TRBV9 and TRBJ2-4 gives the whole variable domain DSGVTQTPKHLITATGQRVTLRCSPRSGDLSVYWYQQSLDQGLQFLIQYYNGEERAKGNILERFSAQQFPDLHSELNLSSLELGDSALYFCASSAPGQGNIQYFGAGTRLSVL.

The CDR3 nucleotides are TGTGCCAGCAGCCCCGACAGGAGCAATCAGCCCCAGCATTTT. Amino acids: CASSPDRSNQPQHF. V is TRBV7-9 and J is TRBJ1-5; the D gene is possibly TRBD1 (6 bases). Trimming removed 5 bases at V and 1 base at J, with 9 bases between. This CDR3 region has 14 residues. The germline V gene encodes CDR1 SEHNR and CDR2 FQNEAQ (reference sequence).

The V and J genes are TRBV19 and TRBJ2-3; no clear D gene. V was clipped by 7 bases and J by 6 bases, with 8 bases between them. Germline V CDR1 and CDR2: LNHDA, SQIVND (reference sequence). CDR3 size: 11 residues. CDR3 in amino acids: CASMVADTQYF. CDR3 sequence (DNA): TGTGCCAGTATGGTTGCGGATACGCAGTATTTT. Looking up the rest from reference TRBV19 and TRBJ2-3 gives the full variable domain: DGGITQSPKYLFRKEGQNVTLSCEQNLNHDAMYWYRQDPGQGLRLIYYSQIVNDFQKGDIAEGYSVSREKKESFPLTVTSAQKNPTAFYLCASMVADTQYFGPGTRLTVL.

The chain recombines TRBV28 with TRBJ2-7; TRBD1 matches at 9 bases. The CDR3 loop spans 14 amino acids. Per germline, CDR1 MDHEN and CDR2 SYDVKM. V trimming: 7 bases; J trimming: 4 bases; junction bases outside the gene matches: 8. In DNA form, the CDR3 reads TGTGCCAGCAACCTACCGGGACAGGGATACGAGCAGTACTTC. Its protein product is CASNLPGQGYEQYF.